The 30 T cell receptor beta chains given below trace back to one sample, sequenced in a study of T cell clones after liver transplantation (dated by TCRdb to the late 2010s). Receptors were amplified or captured by the immunoSEQ multiplex PCR assay. TCRdb limited this immuneACCESS table to in-frame rearrangements with V and J called. A share of clones is missing; checked studies link under half to unresolved V genes, and the rest is unexplained. This sample comprises fewer than 20,000 clones, 85% to 90% of them detected only once. In total, the top ten clones hold around 13% of the sample. Source: CD8+ T cells from blood, taken 45 to 46 months after liver transplant. These receptors all stem from a human patient who received a liver transplant. Following a transplant, some T cells may be graft donor cells, not patient cells.

The rearrangement joins TRBV7-8 to TRBJ1-2; D may be TRBD1 (5 bases). V shed 3 bases and J shed 8 bases, with 13 bases lying between them. The CDR3 runs to 13 residues. Germline CDR1 SGHVS, CDR2 FQNEAQ. CDR3 amino acids: CASSFWGPEGYTF. The CDR3 nucleotides are TGTGCCAGCAGCTTTTGGGGCCCAGAAGGCTACACCTTC.

This clone was observed once. The chain carries TRBV7-8 and TRBJ2-4; D uncertain. Germline V gene sequence: CDR1 SGHVS, CDR2 FQNEAQ. Trimming removed 4 bases from V and 5 bases from J, with 15 bases in between. This CDR3 region has 15 residues. The CDR3 nucleotides read TGTGCCAGCAGCTCCCTATACCGGTCCCAAAACATTCAGTACTTC. It specifies CASSSLYRSQNIQYF.

This clone was seen once. The gene calls are TRBV7-9 and TRBJ2-7, with no clear D. The V gene lost 1 base and the J gene lost 5 bases, with 3 bases spanning the gap. The CDR3 contains 11 residues. Germline V gene sequence: CDR1 SEHNR, CDR2 FQNEAQ (reference sequence). CDR3 loop: CASSLGNEQYF. As DNA, the CDR3 is TGTGCCAGCAGCTTAGGGAACGAGCAGTACTTC.

This CDR3 reads CASSLAPYEQYF. CDR3 DNA sequence: TGTGCCAGCTCCCTAGCCCCCTACGAGCAGTACTTC. V usage is TRBV6-1 and J usage is TRBJ2-7, with a weak D call TRBD2 (5 bases). The CDR3 runs 12 residues. Germline-derived CDR1 and CDR2 are MNHNS and SASEGT. V lost 8 bases to trimming and J lost 2 bases, with 10 bases between them.

This clone was seen only once. The chain uses TRBV19 and TRBJ2-2, with 9 bases lining up with TRBD2. Germline trimming cut 3 bases from V and 5 bases from J; bases unmatched to any gene: 10. Per the germline V gene, CDR1 is LNHDA and CDR2 is SQIVND (reference sequence). The CDR3 is 17 amino acids. The CDR3 DNA sequence: TGTGCCAGTAGTATCCTCGTGGGTAGCGGGAGAACCGGGGAGCTGTTTTTT. Protein sequence: CASSILVGSGRTGELFF.

The chain uses TRBV5-1 and TRBJ2-6; D might be TRBD1 (6 bases). The germline V and J ends were trimmed by 0 bases and 4 bases, with 11 bases remaining between them. The CDR3 is 16 amino acids. Germline loops: CDR1 SGHRS, CDR2 YFSETQ. This CDR3 is CASSLGRGSGANVLTF. CDR3 nucleotide sequence: TGCGCCAGCAGCTTGGGCAGGGGATCCGGGGCCAACGTCCTGACTTTC.

The chain has TRBV5-6 and TRBJ2-3; D not certain. Trimming removed 6 bases at V and 0 bases at J, with 17 bases between. Germline V gene lookup returns CDR1 SGHDT and CDR2 YYEEEE. The CDR3 sequence is 16 residues long. CDR3 in DNA: TGTGCCAGCACCTTTCGCAGGTTTCCTAGCACAGATACGCAGTATTTT. This codes for CASTFRRFPSTDTQYF.

In its sample, this clone ranks as medium-sized. The junction differs from germline at one of its ends, possibly a read error. CDR3 residues: CASSWSFGGSRDTQYF. In DNA form, the CDR3 reads TGTGCCAGTAGTTGGAGTTTTGGGGGGAGCAGAGATACGCAGTATTTT. V usage is TRBV19 and J usage is TRBJ2-3, with D possibly matching TRBD2 (6 bases). The CDR3 spans 16 residues. CDR1 is LNHDA and CDR2 is SQIVND in the germline V gene (reference sequence). The full variable domain, with the rest looked up from reference TRBV19 and TRBJ2-3, is DGGITQSPKYLFRKEGQNVTLSCEQNLNHDAMYWYRQDPGQGLRLIYYSQIVNDFQKGDIAEGYSVSREKKESFPLTVTSAQKNPTAFYLCASSWSFGGSRDTQYFGPGTRLTVL.

The V call is TRBV19, the J call TRBJ1-5; D is undetermined. Germline assignment: CDR1 LNHDA and CDR2 SQIVND (reference sequence). V was shortened by 2 bases and J by 6 bases, with 14 bases between the two germline ends. The CDR3 contains 15 residues. As DNA, the CDR3 is TGTGCCAGTAGTATATACATCGAGGCGCGTCAGCCCCAGCATTTT. Amino acid sequence: CASSIYIEARQPQHF.

The chain has TRBV28 and TRBJ1-5, with 9 bases lining up with TRBD1. CDR3 length: 14 amino acids. Trimming at V came to 6 bases and at J to 5 bases, leaving 5 bases not matched to a gene. Germline V lookup: CDR1 MDHEN, CDR2 SYDVKM. CDR3 loop: CASSHDRGYQPQHF. In DNA, the CDR3 is TGTGCCAGCAGCCACGACAGGGGGTATCAGCCCCAGCATTTT. The variable domain in full, with the rest retrieved from reference TRBV28 and TRBJ1-5, is DVKVTQSSRYLVKRTGEKVFLECVQDMDHENMFWYRQDPGLGLRLIYFSYDVKMKEKGDIPEGYSVSREKKERFSLILESASTNQTSMYLCASSHDRGYQPQHFGDGTRLSIL.

This chain uses TRBV4-1 with TRBJ2-2; the D gene is possibly TRBD2 (5 bases). The CDR3 length is 16 residues. Trimming removed 0 bases at V and 1 base at J, with 9 bases between. Germline V gene lookup returns CDR1 MGHRA and CDR2 YSYEKL. The CDR3 here is CASSQDSGMNTGELFF. The CDR3 DNA is TGCGCCAGCAGCCAAGATTCGGGGATGAACACCGGGGAGCTGTTTTTT.

The J gene is TRBJ2-7, the V gene TRBV19; TRBD1 is a possible D gene (6 bases). Germline V CDR1 and CDR2: LNHDA, SQIVND (reference sequence). V was pared by 5 bases and J by 3 bases, with 14 bases between. This CDR3 comprises 14 residues. This chain's CDR3 is CASSYRVKGYEQYF. The CDR3 DNA sequence: TGTGCCAGTAGTTACAGGGTTAAGGGCTACGAGCAGTACTTC. Filled out from reference TRBV19 and TRBJ2-7, the complete variable domain reads DGGITQSPKYLFRKEGQNVTLSCEQNLNHDAMYWYRQDPGQGLRLIYYSQIVNDFQKGDIAEGYSVSREKKESFPLTVTSAQKNPTAFYLCASSYRVKGYEQYFGPGTRLTVT.

This chain links TRBV6-1 with TRBJ1-5; a possible D gene is TRBD1 (5 bases). Trimming took off 3 bases at V and 3 bases at J, with 15 bases between the two ends. CDR1 MNHNS and CDR2 SASEGT come from the germline V gene. The CDR3 is made up of 16 amino acids. The CDR3 reads CASSELRDGYNQPQHF. DNA for the CDR3: TGTGCCAGCAGTGAGCTCCGGGACGGCTACAATCAGCCCCAGCATTTT.

This chain links TRBV29-1 with TRBJ1-5, with D perhaps TRBD1 (6 bases). The V end was cut by 6 bases, the J end by 0 bases, with 12 bases between. The CDR3 totals 14 residues. From germline, CDR1 is SQVTM and CDR2 ANQGSEA. The CDR3 DNA reads TGCAGCGTCCGGGACACGTATAGCAATCAGCCCCAGCATTTT. It codes for CSVRDTYSNQPQHF.

V gene TRBV7-8 combines with J gene TRBJ1-4, with D uncertain. The ends were cut back, 1 base at V and 0 bases at J, with 6 bases in the middle. The CDR3 runs to 15 residues. The germline V gene encodes CDR1 SGHVS and CDR2 FQNEAQ. The chain's CDR3 is CASSLVLATNEKLFF. For the CDR3, the DNA is TGTGCCAGCAGCTTAGTCCTAGCAACTAATGAAAAACTGTTTTTT. Looking up the rest from reference TRBV7-8 and TRBJ1-4 gives the full variable domain: GAGVSQSPRYKVAKRGQDVALRCDPISGHVSLFWYQQALGQGPEFLTYFQNEAQLDKSGLPSDRFFAERPEGSVSTLKIQRTQQEDSAVYLCASSLVLATNEKLFFGSGTQLSVL.

This clone was observed a handful of times. The chain joins TRBV5-1 to TRBJ1-2, with D tentatively TRBD1 (6 bases). Germline CDR1 and CDR2: SGHRS and YFSETQ. Trimming shortened V by 4 bases and J by 4 bases, and 17 bases separated the two germline ends. The length of the CDR3 is 15 residues. The CDR3 sequence: CASSPATGKAYGYTF. CDR3 DNA: TGCGCCAGCAGCCCCGCTACAGGGAAGGCCTATGGCTACACCTTC.

The V call is TRBV28, the J call TRBJ2-7; maybe TRBD1 (6 bases). Germline CDR1 and CDR2: MDHEN and SYDVKM. V was cut by 6 bases and J by 2 bases, with 17 bases left in between. The length of the CDR3 is 15 residues. The CDR3 DNA follows: TGTGCCAGCAGCCAGCGGACGGACAGACCCTACGAGCAGTACTTC. Protein: CASSQRTDRPYEQYF.

This chain links TRBV30 with TRBJ2-7; possibly TRBD1 for D (6 bases). This CDR3 spans 19 amino acids. Between the trimmed V and J ends, which lost 1 base and 3 bases, there was a span of 28 bases. Germline-derived CDR1 and CDR2 are GTSNPN and SVGIG (reference sequence). CDR3 residues: CAWSGLKKGHLEQGYEQYF. The CDR3 bases are TGTGCCTGGAGTGGCCTCAAAAAGGGACACCTAGAACAGGGCTACGAGCAGTACTTC. Looking up the rest from reference TRBV30 and TRBJ2-7 gives the full variable domain: SQTIHQWPATLVQPVGSPLSLECTVEGTSNPNLYWYRQAAGRGLQLLFYSVGIGQISSEVPQNLSASRPQDRQFILSSKKLLLSDSGFYLCAWSGLKKGHLEQGYEQYFGPGTRLTVT.

This sequence joins TRBV5-8 and TRBJ2-7; 8 nucleotides line up with TRBD2. CDR3 length: 14 amino acids. The J segment lost 7 bases and the V segment lost 0 bases, leaving 6 bases of the junction unmatched. The germline gives CDR1 SGHTS, CDR2 YDEGEE. The CDR3 nucleotides are TGTGCCAGCAGCTTGGACCGGGAGGGCCAGGAGCAGTACTTC. This codes for CASSLDREGQEQYF.

This clone was recorded once. The V and J genes are TRBV5-2 and TRBJ2-6. TRBV5-2 is a pseudogene locus. The CDR3 loop spans 18 amino acids. The CDR3 DNA sequence: TGTGCCAGCAAATCCGAAAGAGAGTACACAAGTCGGGCCAACGTCCTGACTTTC. Amino acid sequence: CASKSEREYTSRANVLTF.

This chain connects TRBV7-8 to TRBJ2-3; the match to TRBD2 covers 9 bases. The CDR3 is made up of 15 amino acids. The V gene end was trimmed by 2 bases and the J gene end by 4 bases; junction bases not matched to a gene: 4. CDR1 and CDR2 (germline): SGHVS, FQNEAQ. The CDR3 reads CASSLYSGSPDTQYF. The CDR3 nucleotides are TGTGCCAGCAGCTTATATAGCGGGAGCCCAGATACGCAGTATTTT.

This clone is labeled medium-sized. The V gene is TRBV13, the J gene TRBJ2-4; 10 bases match TRBD1. Per germline, CDR1 PRHDT and CDR2 FYEKMQ (reference sequence). Trimming cost V 0 bases and J 5 bases; bases outside gene matches: 1. The CDR3 consists of 15 residues. The CDR3 here is CASSLGGTGENIQYF. The CDR3 bases are TGTGCCAGCAGCTTAGGGGGGACAGGGGAAAACATTCAGTACTTC.

The V call is TRBV19, the J call TRBJ2-1; 11 positions match TRBD1. CDR3 length: 16 amino acids. Unmatched junction bases numbered 3, after V lost 0 bases and J lost 5 bases. Germline-derived CDR1 and CDR2 are LNHDA and SQIVND (reference sequence). DNA for the CDR3: TGTGCCAGTAGTATAGACGGGGACAGGGGGAACAATGAGCAGTTCTTC. It translates to CASSIDGDRGNNEQFF. The full variable domain, rest sourced from reference TRBV19 and TRBJ2-1, is DGGITQSPKYLFRKEGQNVTLSCEQNLNHDAMYWYRQDPGQGLRLIYYSQIVNDFQKGDIAEGYSVSREKKESFPLTVTSAQKNPTAFYLCASSIDGDRGNNEQFFGPGTRLTVL.

This chain uses TRBV11-3 with TRBJ1-2; 9 bases agree with TRBD1. CDR3 length equals 15 residues. The germline V gene has CDR1 SGHNT and CDR2 YENEEA. The V gene end was trimmed by 5 bases and the J gene end by 3 bases; junction bases not matched to a gene: 7. In nucleotides, the CDR3 is TGTGCCAGCAGCCCACGGACAGGGGCCCACTATGGCTACACCTTC. This encodes CASSPRTGAHYGYTF.

The gene calls are TRBV7-9 and TRBJ1-1; 7 bases are a match to TRBD1. This CDR3 region has 13 residues. V shed 6 bases and J 4 bases; nucleotides not matched to a gene: 5. CDR1 is SEHNR and CDR2 is FQNEAQ in the germline V gene (reference sequence). The CDR3 DNA is TGTGCCAGCAGTGAACCAGGGGGCACTGAAGCTTTCTTT. Residues: CASSEPGGTEAFF.

The chain carries TRBV4-1 and TRBJ2-1; 10 bases map to TRBD2. V shed 0 bases, J shed 5 bases, and the junction held 7 bases outside the gene matches. The germline gives CDR1 MGHRA, CDR2 YSYEKL. The CDR3 covers 17 residues. The CDR3 DNA is TGCGCCAGCAGCCAAGACGGGAGCGGGAGGGTTCACAATGAGCAGTTCTTC. As protein: CASSQDGSGRVHNEQFF.

This clone was observed a single time. This rearrangement joins TRBV7-3 to TRBJ2-1; 7 nucleotides agree with TRBD2. This CDR3 has 14 amino acids. Germline CDR1 reads SGHTA; CDR2 reads FQGTGA. The J segment lost 8 bases and the V segment lost 4 bases, leaving 8 bases of the junction unmatched. The CDR3 coding sequence is TGTGCCAGCAGCTGGACCGGGGGGACCGATGAGCAGTTCTTC. It specifies CASSWTGGTDEQFF.

The rearrangement links TRBV2 to TRBJ2-7; D gene uncertain. The germline V gene encodes CDR1 SNHLY and CDR2 FYNNEI. Trimming left V 7 bases short and J 6 bases short, with 22 bases between. CDR3 size: 15 residues. This CDR3 is CASTDVQDPLREQYF. CDR3 bases: TGTGCCAGCACCGATGTCCAGGACCCCCTCCGCGAGCAGTACTTC.

V usage is TRBV9 and J usage is TRBJ2-2; 10 bases align to TRBD2. Germline-derived CDR1 and CDR2 are SGDLS and YYNGEE. The CDR3 has 15 amino acids. The V and J ends lost 3 bases and 6 bases, in that order; junction bases with no gene match: 5. The CDR3 spells CASSASGRAAGELFF. DNA of the CDR3: TGTGCCAGCAGCGCTAGCGGGAGAGCGGCCGGGGAGCTGTTTTTT.

The rearrangement links TRBV11-2 to TRBJ1-2; 8 bases fit TRBD1. Germline V gene lookup returns CDR1 SGHAT and CDR2 FQNNGV. The J segment lost 5 bases and the V segment lost 1 base, leaving 18 bases of the junction unmatched. There are 19 residues in the CDR3. The CDR3 here is CASSLGPGTGLRESYGYTF. CDR3 bases: TGTGCCAGCAGCTTAGGTCCCGGGACAGGCCTAAGGGAAAGTTATGGCTACACCTTC. Filled out from reference TRBV11-2 and TRBJ1-2, the complete variable domain reads EAGVAQSPRYKIIEKRQSVAFWCNPISGHATLYWYQQILGQGPKLLIQFQNNGVVDDSQLPKDRFSAERLKGVDSTLKIQPAKLEDSAVYLCASSLGPGTGLRESYGYTFGSGTRLTVV.